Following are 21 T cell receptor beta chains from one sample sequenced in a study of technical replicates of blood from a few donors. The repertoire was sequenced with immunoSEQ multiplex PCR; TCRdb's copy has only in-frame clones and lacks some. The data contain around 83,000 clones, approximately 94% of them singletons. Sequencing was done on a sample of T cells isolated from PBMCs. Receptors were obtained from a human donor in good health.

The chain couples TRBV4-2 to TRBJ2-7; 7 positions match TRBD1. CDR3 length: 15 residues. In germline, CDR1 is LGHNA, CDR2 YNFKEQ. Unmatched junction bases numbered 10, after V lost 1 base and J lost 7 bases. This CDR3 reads CASSQGPGQLSEQYF. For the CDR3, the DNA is TGTGCCAGCAGCCAAGGTCCGGGACAGTTAAGTGAGCAGTACTTC.

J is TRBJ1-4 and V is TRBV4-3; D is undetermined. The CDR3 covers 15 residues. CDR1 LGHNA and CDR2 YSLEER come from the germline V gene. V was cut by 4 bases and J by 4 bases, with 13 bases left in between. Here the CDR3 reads CASSLSRVYNEKLFF. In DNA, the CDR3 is TGCGCCAGCAGCCTTAGTAGAGTTTATAATGAAAAACTGTTTTTT.

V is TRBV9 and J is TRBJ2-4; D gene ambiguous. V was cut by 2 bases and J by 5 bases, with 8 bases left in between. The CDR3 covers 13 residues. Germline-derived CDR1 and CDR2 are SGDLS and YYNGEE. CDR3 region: CASSVSRENIQYF. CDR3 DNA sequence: TGTGCCAGCAGCGTTAGTCGAGAAAACATTCAGTACTTC.

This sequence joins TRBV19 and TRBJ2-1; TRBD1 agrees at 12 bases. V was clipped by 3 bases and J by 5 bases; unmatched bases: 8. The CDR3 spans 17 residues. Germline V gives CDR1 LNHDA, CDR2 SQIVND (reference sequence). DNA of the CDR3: TGTGCCAGTAGTATGTACCCGGGACAGGGGGCAAACAATGAGCAGTTCTTC. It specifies CASSMYPGQGANNEQFF.

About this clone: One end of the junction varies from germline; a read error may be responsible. The CDR3 DNA reads TGCAGCGTTGCTATTGAACAGGGTGTAATCTCTGGAGACACCATATATTTT. Translated, it gives CSVAIEQGVISGDTIYF. This sequence joins TRBV29-1 and TRBJ1-3, with D maybe TRBD1 (6 bases). The CDR3 extends over 17 amino acids. CDR1 SQVTM and CDR2 ANQGSEA come from the germline V gene. The full variable domain, completed using reference TRBV29-1 and TRBJ1-3, is SAVISQKPSRDICQRGTSLTIQCQVDSQVTMMFWYRQQPGQSLTLIATANQGSEATYESGFVIDKFPISRPNLTFSTLTVSNMSPEDSSIYLCSVAIEQGVISGDTIYFGEGSWLTVV.

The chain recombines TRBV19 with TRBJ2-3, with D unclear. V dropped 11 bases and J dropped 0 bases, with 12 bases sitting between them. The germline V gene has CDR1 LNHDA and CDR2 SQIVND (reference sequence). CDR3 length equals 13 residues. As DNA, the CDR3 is TGTGCCGCCCTGGCAGAAAGCACAGATACGCAGTATTTT. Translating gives CAALAESTDTQYF.

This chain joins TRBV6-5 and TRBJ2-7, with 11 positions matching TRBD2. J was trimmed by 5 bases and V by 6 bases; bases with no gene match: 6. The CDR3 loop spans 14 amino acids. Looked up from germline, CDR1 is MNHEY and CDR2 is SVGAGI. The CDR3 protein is CASSFGLAGNEQYF. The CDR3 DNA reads TGTGCCAGCAGCTTCGGACTAGCGGGCAACGAGCAGTACTTC.

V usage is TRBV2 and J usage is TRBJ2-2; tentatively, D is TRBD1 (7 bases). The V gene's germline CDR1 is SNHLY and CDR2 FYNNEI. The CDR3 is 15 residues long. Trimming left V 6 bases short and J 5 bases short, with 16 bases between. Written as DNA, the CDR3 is TGTGCCAGCAGGGGACAGACGGGAGTTACCGGGGAGCTGTTTTTT. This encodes CASRGQTGVTGELFF.

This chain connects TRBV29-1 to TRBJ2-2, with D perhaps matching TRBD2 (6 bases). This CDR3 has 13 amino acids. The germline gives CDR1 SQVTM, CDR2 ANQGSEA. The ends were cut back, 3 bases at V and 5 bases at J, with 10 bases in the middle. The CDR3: CSVEEGWTGELFF. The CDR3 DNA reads TGCAGCGTTGAGGAGGGATGGACCGGGGAGCTGTTTTTT.

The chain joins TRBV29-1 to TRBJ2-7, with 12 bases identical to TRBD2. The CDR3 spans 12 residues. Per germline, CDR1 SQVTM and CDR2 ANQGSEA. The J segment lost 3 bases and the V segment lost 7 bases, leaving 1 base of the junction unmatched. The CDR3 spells CSAGLAGYEQYF. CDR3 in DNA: TGCAGCGCGGGACTAGCGGGCTACGAGCAGTACTTC.

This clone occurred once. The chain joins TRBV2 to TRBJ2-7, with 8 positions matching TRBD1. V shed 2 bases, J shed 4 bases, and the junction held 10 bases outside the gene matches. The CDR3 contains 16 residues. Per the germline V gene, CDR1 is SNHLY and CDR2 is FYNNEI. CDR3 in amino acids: CASSESVSQGEYEQYF. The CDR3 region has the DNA TGTGCCAGCAGTGAATCGGTCTCACAGGGGGAGTACGAGCAGTACTTC.

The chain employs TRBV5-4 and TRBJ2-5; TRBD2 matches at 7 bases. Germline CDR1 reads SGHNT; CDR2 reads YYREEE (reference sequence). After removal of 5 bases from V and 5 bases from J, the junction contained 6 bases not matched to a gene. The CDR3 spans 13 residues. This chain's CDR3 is CASRHAGEETQYF. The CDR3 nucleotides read TGTGCCAGCAGACACGCGGGAGAGGAGACCCAGTACTTC.

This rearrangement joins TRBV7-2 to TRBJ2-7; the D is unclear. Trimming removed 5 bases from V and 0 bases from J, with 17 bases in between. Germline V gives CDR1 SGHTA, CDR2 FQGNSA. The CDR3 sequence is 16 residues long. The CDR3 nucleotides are TGTGCCAGCAGCCTGGCTTGGGTGGGCAGCTCCTACGAGCAGTACTTC. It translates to CASSLAWVGSSYEQYF.

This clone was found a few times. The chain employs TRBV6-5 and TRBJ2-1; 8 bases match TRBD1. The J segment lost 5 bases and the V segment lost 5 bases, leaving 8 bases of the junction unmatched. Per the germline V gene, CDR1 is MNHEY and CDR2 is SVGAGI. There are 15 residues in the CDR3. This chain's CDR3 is CASSNDRGQDNEQFF. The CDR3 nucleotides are TGTGCCAGCAGTAACGACAGGGGTCAAGACAATGAGCAGTTCTTC.

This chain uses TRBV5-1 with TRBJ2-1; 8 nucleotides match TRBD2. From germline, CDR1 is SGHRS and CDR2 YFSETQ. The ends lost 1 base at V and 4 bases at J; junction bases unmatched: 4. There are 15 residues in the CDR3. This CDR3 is CASSLSGSPYNEQFF. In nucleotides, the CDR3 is TGCGCCAGCAGCTTGAGCGGGAGCCCTTACAATGAGCAGTTCTTC.

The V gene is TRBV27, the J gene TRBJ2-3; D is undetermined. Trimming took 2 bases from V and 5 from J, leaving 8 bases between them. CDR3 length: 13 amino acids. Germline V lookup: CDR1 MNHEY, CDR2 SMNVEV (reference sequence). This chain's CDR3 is CASSLESRDTQYF. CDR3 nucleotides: TGTGCCAGCAGTTTAGAATCGCGAGATACGCAGTATTTT.

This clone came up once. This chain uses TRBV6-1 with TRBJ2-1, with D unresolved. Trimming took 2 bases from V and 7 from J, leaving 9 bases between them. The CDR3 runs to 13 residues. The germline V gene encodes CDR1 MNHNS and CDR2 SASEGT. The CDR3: CASSEWQKNEQFF. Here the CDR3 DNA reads TGTGCCAGCAGTGAATGGCAGAAGAATGAGCAGTTCTTC.

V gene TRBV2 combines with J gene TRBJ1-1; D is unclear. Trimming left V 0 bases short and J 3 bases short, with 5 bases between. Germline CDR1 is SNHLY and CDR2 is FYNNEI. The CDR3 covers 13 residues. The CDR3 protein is CASSEAPDTEAFF. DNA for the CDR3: TGTGCCAGCAGTGAAGCTCCGGACACTGAAGCTTTCTTT. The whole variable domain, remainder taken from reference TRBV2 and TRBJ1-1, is EPEVTQTPSHQVTQMGQEVILRCVPISNHLYFYWYRQILGQKVEFLVSFYNNEISEKSEIFDDQFSVERPDGSNFTLKIRSTKLEDSAMYFCASSEAPDTEAFFGQGTRLTVV.

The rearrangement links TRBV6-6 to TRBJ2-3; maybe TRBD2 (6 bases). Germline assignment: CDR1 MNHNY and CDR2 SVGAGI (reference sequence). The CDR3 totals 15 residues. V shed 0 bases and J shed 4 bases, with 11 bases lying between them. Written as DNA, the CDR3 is TGTGCCAGCAGTTACTCCCGGGGGTTCCCAGATACGCAGTATTTT. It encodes CASSYSRGFPDTQYF.

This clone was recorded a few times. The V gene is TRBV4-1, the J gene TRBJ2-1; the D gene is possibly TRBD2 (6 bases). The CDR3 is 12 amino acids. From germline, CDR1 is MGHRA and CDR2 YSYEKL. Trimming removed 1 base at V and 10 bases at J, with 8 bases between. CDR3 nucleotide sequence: TGCGCCAGCAGCCAAGGGAGGGCAGAGCAGTTCTTC. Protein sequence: CASSQGRAEQFF.

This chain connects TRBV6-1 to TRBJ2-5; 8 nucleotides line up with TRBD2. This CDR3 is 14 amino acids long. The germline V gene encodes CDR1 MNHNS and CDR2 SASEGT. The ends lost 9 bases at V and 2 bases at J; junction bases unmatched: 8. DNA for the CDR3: TGTGCCAGTTCTATCATAGCGGGACAAGAGACCCAGTACTTC. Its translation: CASSIIAGQETQYF.